These 5 T cell receptor beta chains share one sample of origin, sequenced in a study of shared clonotypes between healthy human individuals. Here immunoSEQ multiplex PCR was the method, and the copy in TCRdb shows in-frame clones only, minus some. This table has millions of clones, 90% to 95% appearing once. The sequenced sample was naive CD4+ T cells sorted from blood. Sample subset: CD45RA+ positively selected. All receptors derive from a man aged 18 to 30 in good health.

The chain links TRBV15 to TRBJ2-7, with TRBD1 matching over 11 bases. Losses at the gene ends were 1 base for V and 4 bases for J; bases not matched to a gene: 3. CDR3 length: 15 residues. Looked up from germline, CDR1 is LNHNV and CDR2 is YYDKDF (reference sequence). The CDR3 here is CATSRGTGGPYEQYF. The CDR3 bases are TGTGCCACCAGCAGAGGGACAGGGGGCCCATACGAGCAGTACTTC.

This chain links TRBV6-1 with TRBJ1-2; TRBD1 might be the D (5 bases). Trimming stripped 2 bases from V and 6 bases from J, with 10 bases between. Germline CDR1 reads MNHNS; CDR2 reads SASEGT. The CDR3 runs 13 residues. CDR3 amino acids: CASSERGSDGYTF. For the CDR3, the DNA is TGTGCCAGCAGTGAAAGGGGCTCCGATGGCTACACCTTC.

The V gene is TRBV4-3, the J gene TRBJ1-2; perhaps TRBD1 as D (5 bases). The CDR3 is made up of 13 amino acids. Trimming left V 3 bases short and J 8 bases short, with 13 bases between. Germline CDR1 is LGHNA and CDR2 is YSLEER. The chain's CDR3 is CASSQNRLGGYTF. In DNA form, the CDR3 reads TGCGCCAGCAGCCAGAACAGGCTCGGGGGCTACACCTTC.

On this clone: This CDR3 is also generated by other DNA sequences in the sample. The chain links TRBV9 to TRBJ2-7, with a possible D match to TRBD2 (5 bases). In germline, CDR1 is SGDLS, CDR2 YYNGEE. V was clipped by 0 bases and J by 3 bases, with 10 bases between them. The CDR3 has 14 residues. CDR3 sequence (DNA): TGTGCCAGCAGCGTAGATGCCCGGGGCTACGAGCAGTACTTC. It yields the protein CASSVDARGYEQYF. The full variable domain, in which reference TRBV9 and TRBJ2-7 provide the parts outside the CDR3, is DSGVTQTPKHLITATGQRVTLRCSPRSGDLSVYWYQQSLDQGLQFLIQYYNGEERAKGNILERFSAQQFPDLHSELNLSSLELGDSALYFCASSVDARGYEQYFGPGTRLTVT.

On this clone itself: The sample contains more than one DNA sequence encoding this CDR3. V gene TRBV27 combines with J gene TRBJ1-6, with D hard to call. This CDR3 region has 15 residues. Germline V CDR1 and CDR2: MNHEY, SMNVEV (reference sequence). Trimming pared 4 bases from V and 4 bases from J, leaving 11 bases between. Written as DNA, the CDR3 is TGTGCCAGCAGTTCCTGGACGGATTATAATTCACCCCTCCACTTT. Its protein product is CASSSWTDYNSPLHF.